The present T cell receptor (beta chain) was sequenced within a study of radiotherapy plus CTLA-4 blockade in lung cancer. Profiling relied on immunoSEQ multiplex PCR, and the TCRdb table lists in-frame clones only, not all of them. The table shows about 43,000 clones, with roughly two thirds occurring only once. V was pared by 4 bases and J by 4 bases, with 15 bases between. CDR3 size: 15 residues. Per the germline V gene, CDR1 is SGHDT and CDR2 is YYEEEE. This sequence originates from a human donor with non-small cell lung cancer who had a partial response to radiotherapy plus ipilimumab. The chain combines TRBV5-6 with TRBJ2-1; weak D call: TRBD2 (5 bases). Material: peripheral blood, obtained from a patient treated with radiotherapy plus ipilimumab. CDR3 amino acids: CASSLWTGLYNEQFF. The CDR3 nucleotides read TGTGCCAGCAGCCTGTGGACTGGGCTTTACAATGAGCAGTTCTTC.